One sample yielded the 4 T cell receptor beta chains listed below, sequenced in a study of blood T cell repertoires in COVID-19. Sequencing was performed with immunoSEQ multiplex PCR; in TCRdb, only in-frame clones are kept and a portion is missing. Counted here are some 70,000 clones, 89% occurring once; the ten biggest clones make up 7% to 10%. The sample comprised peripheral blood. The receptors shown here come from a man in his fifties or sixties with active COVID-19.

This clone has just a few counts. The chain is built from TRBV27 and TRBJ1-2; D remains ambiguous. The germline CDR1 and CDR2 sequences are MNHEY and SMNVEV (reference sequence). V was cut by 6 bases and J by 7 bases, with 18 bases left in between. The CDR3 sequence is 14 residues long. CDR3 sequence: CASSLGGKTFGYTF. The CDR3 nucleotides are TGTGCCAGCAGCCTTGGAGGGAAAACCTTTGGCTACACCTTC.

The V call is TRBV7-9, the J call TRBJ1-6; 10 positions match TRBD1. Trimming cost V 5 bases and J 2 bases; bases outside gene matches: 9. The CDR3 covers 18 residues. Germline V gives CDR1 SEHNR, CDR2 FQNEAQ (reference sequence). This CDR3 reads CASSAGQGSGAYNSPLHF. The CDR3 DNA follows: TGTGCCAGCAGCGCGGGACAGGGGAGTGGGGCCTATAATTCACCCCTCCACTTT.

V is TRBV10-1 and J is TRBJ1-1; D not resolved. The length of the CDR3 is 13 residues. V was trimmed by 3 bases and J by 5 bases, leaving 10 bases between them. Germline V gene sequence: CDR1 WNHNN, CDR2 SYGVQD (reference sequence). CDR3 in DNA: TGCGCCAGCAGTGACCCCCCGGGAACTGAAGCTTTCTTT. It codes for CASSDPPGTEAFF.

CDR3 sequence reads: CASSKDRGSSSGANVLTF. The CDR3 coding sequence is TGTGCCAGCAGCAAGGACAGGGGGTCCTCCTCTGGGGCCAACGTCCTGACTTTC. V is TRBV7-8 and J is TRBJ2-6; 10 nucleotides agree with TRBD1. V lost 5 bases, J lost 0 bases, and 7 bases stayed unmatched. Per the germline V gene, CDR1 is SGHVS and CDR2 is FQNEAQ. The CDR3 extends over 18 amino acids.